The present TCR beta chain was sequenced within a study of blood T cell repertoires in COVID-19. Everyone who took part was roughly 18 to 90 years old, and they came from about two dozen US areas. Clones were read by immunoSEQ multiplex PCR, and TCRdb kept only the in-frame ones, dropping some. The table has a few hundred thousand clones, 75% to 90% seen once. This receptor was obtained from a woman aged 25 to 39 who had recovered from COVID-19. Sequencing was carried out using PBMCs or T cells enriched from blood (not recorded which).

This chain's CDR3 is CASRFTRGREETQYF. The CDR3 nucleotides read TGTGCCAGCAGATTTACCCGCGGTAGGGAGGAGACCCAGTACTTC. V gene TRBV11-2 combines with J gene TRBJ2-5; D possibly corresponds to TRBD2 (5 bases). Germline assignment: CDR1 SGHAT and CDR2 FQNNGV. With 6 bases removed from V and 5 bases from J, the gap between germline ends came to 19 bases. The CDR3 extends over 15 amino acids.